This TCR beta chain appears in the sequencing data of a study of blood T cell repertoires in COVID-19. About the study: Acute and convalescent COVID-19 specimens originated in the United States, Italy and Spain. From T cells, B-cell-depleted T cells, or PBMCs came the material, which was cDNA or gDNA.

With 3 bases clipped from V and 3 bases from J, the junction kept 6 bases outside the gene matches. Germline lookup yields CDR1 MDHEN and CDR2 SYDVKM. This CDR3 has 16 amino acids. In the authors' methods: Reference gene primer amplification gave estimated nucleated cell counts. Assay: immunoSEQ multiplex PCR; the TCRdb copy retains only in-frame clones and omits some. The DNA gave D and trimming, while V, J and clone size come from that table. In the table there are 290,000 or so clones, around 87% of which are singletons. The source is a man in his sixties or seventies with acute or convalescent COVID-19. The source material was peripheral blood. The chain uses TRBV28 and TRBJ1-3; 9 bases are a match to TRBD1. The CDR3 reads CASSFANRGLGNTIYF. CDR3 sequence (DNA): TGTGCCAGCAGTTTTGCCAACAGGGGGCTTGGAAACACCATATATTTT.